This T cell receptor (beta chain) was captured by sequencing in a study of OX40 agonist ivuxolimab in advanced cancers. Study-level information: Those enrolled were about 82% male, with a mean age of 60 years and ages from about 20 to 90.

The length of the CDR3 is 13 residues. Germline values: CDR1 MGHDK, CDR2 SYGVNS. V gave up 5 bases and J gave up 5 bases; unmatched junction bases: 4. Only in-frame clones appear in the TCRdb table, and some are missing; sequencing was by immunoSEQ multiplex PCR. This table holds about 40,000 clones, around nine tenths found once. The V call is TRBV25-1, the J call TRBJ2-5; the match to TRBD2 covers 8 bases. The sequence was collected from an adult with an advanced solid tumor such as melanoma, head and neck, liver or kidney cancer. The specimen was CD4+ or CD8+ T cells sorted from blood, collected in a trial of the OX40 agonist ivuxolimab. CDR3 in amino acids: CASSSAGGETQYF. In DNA form, the CDR3 reads TGTGCCAGCAGTAGCGCGGGGGGTGAGACCCAGTACTTC. The whole variable domain, filled in from reference TRBV25-1 and TRBJ2-5, reads EADIYQTPRYLVIGTGKKITLECSQTMGHDKMYWYQQDPGMELHLIHYSYGVNSTEKGDLSSESTVSRIRTEHFPLTLESARPSHTSQYLCASSSAGGETQYFGPGTRLLVL.